A single sample gave rise to the 16 T cell receptor beta chains below, sequenced in a study of vaccination and CD4 T cells after COVID-19. Described treatment: roughly 10-day PBMC culture with coronavirus spike peptide pools or control peptides (ViraFEST assay). The Oncomine TCR Beta short-read assay sequenced DNA from cultured CD4+ T cells. Each CDR3 protein is one row after TCRdb ran MiXCR on the PCR reads. The sample carries 5,500 to 8,000 distinct CDR3 sequences, about 20% recorded once. Their antigens remain unidentified. The sequencing used CD4+ T cells from blood, cultured in vitro, collected after SARS-CoV-2 vaccination. These receptors were taken from a human donor who had recovered from COVID-19.

The V call is TRBV6-5, the J call TRBJ2-6, with unresolved D. The V gene's germline CDR1 is MNHEY and CDR2 SVGAGI. The V and J ends lost 0 bases and 0 bases respectively, with 3 bases between them. This CDR3 spans 15 amino acids. This CDR3 reads CASSYSVSGANVLTF. CDR3 in DNA: TGTGCCAGCAGTTACTCAGTCTCTGGGGCCAACGTCCTGACTTTC.

The V and J genes are TRBV18 and TRBJ2-7; the match to TRBD2 covers 7 bases. The germline V gene has CDR1 KGHSH and CDR2 LQKENI. V trimming: 4 bases; J trimming: 5 bases; junction bases outside the gene matches: 2. CDR3 length: 12 amino acids. The CDR3 loop is CASSQRGDEQYF. The CDR3 DNA is TGTGCCAGCTCACAGCGGGGCGACGAGCAGTACTTC.

This chain links TRBV19 with TRBJ2-3, with 7 bases identical to TRBD2. The V and J ends lost 6 bases and 2 bases, in that order; junction bases with no gene match: 8. Germline loops: CDR1 LNHDA, CDR2 SQIVND (reference sequence). There are 15 residues in the CDR3. CDR3 residues: CASRPGEGITDTQYF. CDR3 bases: TGTGCCAGTAGGCCTGGGGAGGGGATCACAGATACGCAGTATTTT.

The rearrangement links TRBV19 to TRBJ1-2; no clear D. Germline V lookup: CDR1 LNHDA, CDR2 SQIVND (reference sequence). The CDR3 has 13 amino acids. Trimming removed 9 bases from V and 8 bases from J, with 19 bases in between. The CDR3 nucleotides read TGTGCCAGCGACACTGACCTGGGTGAGGGCTACACCTTC. Translated: CASDTDLGEGYTF.

The chain joins TRBV10-2 to TRBJ2-5, with TRBD2 matching 8 bases. V trimming: 2 bases; J trimming: 2 bases; junction bases outside the gene matches: 7. Germline loops: CDR1 WSHSY, CDR2 SAAADI. The CDR3 is 16 residues long. The CDR3 sequence is CASSEALAGGQETQYF. As DNA, the CDR3 is TGCGCCAGCAGTGAGGCTTTGGCGGGGGGACAAGAGACCCAGTACTTC.

V and J are TRBV4-2 and TRBJ2-7; 8 positions match TRBD1. V dropped 0 bases and J dropped 7; count of bases not matched to a gene: 11. This CDR3 contains 16 residues. The V gene's germline CDR1 is LGHNA and CDR2 YNFKEQ. CDR3 sequence: CASSQERQGAVWEQYF. As DNA, the CDR3 is TGTGCCAGCAGCCAAGAGAGGCAGGGGGCAGTTTGGGAGCAGTACTTC.

The CDR3 sequence: CASRYGGNTDTQYF. The DNA for the CDR3 is TGCGCCAGCAGATACGGGGGGAACACAGATACGCAGTATTTT. The rearrangement uses TRBV4-1 and TRBJ2-3, with 7 bases matching TRBD2. Germline V gene sequence: CDR1 MGHRA, CDR2 YSYEKL. The CDR3 contains 14 residues. The V gene end was trimmed by 6 bases and the J gene end by 2 bases; junction bases not matched to a gene: 5.

With respect to this clonotype: A much larger clone differs from this one at a single base, so this may be a read error. This chain links TRBV28 with TRBJ2-5, with 7 bases identical to TRBD2. The ends lost 1 base at V and 5 bases at J; junction bases unmatched: 7. CDR1 is MDHEN, CDR2 SYDVKM, per germline. The CDR3 covers 15 residues. The CDR3 DNA follows: TGTGCCAGCAGTTTATTTCCAGTGGGAGGGGAGACCCAGTACTTC. It codes for CASSLFPVGGETQYF.

This clonotype was observed a few times. At one boundary the junction diverges from the germline segment, which might be a read error. The chain combines TRBV6-1 with TRBJ1-1, with a weak D call TRBD1 (5 bases). Looked up from germline, CDR1 is MNHNS and CDR2 is SASEGT. There are 13 residues in the CDR3. The DNA for the CDR3 is TGTGCCAGCAGCGAAGACGGGGACCGAATGGCTTTCTTT. Translating it yields CASSEDGDRMAFF.

This clonotype is medium-sized by share. V gene TRBV11-3 combines with J gene TRBJ1-6; D gene uncertain. Germline-derived CDR1 and CDR2 are SGHNT and YENEEA. The CDR3 has 12 residues. With 4 bases removed from V and 10 bases from J, the gap between germline ends came to 8 bases. The CDR3 bases are TGTGCCAGCAGCTCCCGGTGGTCACCCCTCCACTTT. Translation: CASSSRWSPLHF.

In its sample, this clonotype is medium-sized. The chain combines TRBV7-8 with TRBJ2-5; the match to TRBD1 covers 7 bases. The CDR3 consists of 14 residues. The V and J ends lost 5 bases and 4 bases, in that order; junction bases with no gene match: 7. CDR1 is SGHVS, CDR2 FQNEAQ, per germline. CDR3 region: CASSLSTGLETQYF. The CDR3 nucleotides read TGTGCCAGCAGCCTTTCGACAGGGCTAGAGACCCAGTACTTC.

V is TRBV21-1 and J is TRBJ1-1; the table's D call TRBD1 went unverified against the DNA. TRBV21-1 is a pseudogene segment. This CDR3 contains 13 residues. DNA of the CDR3: TGTGCCAGCAGCAAAGGCAGGGGAAATGAAGCTTTCTTT. The encoded protein is CASSKGRGNEAFF.

The rearrangement uses TRBV11-3 and TRBJ1-5; 8 bases map to TRBD1. V was clipped by 5 bases and J by 3 bases; unmatched bases: 15. Germline loops: CDR1 SGHNT, CDR2 YENEEA. CDR3 length equals 18 residues. This CDR3 reads CASSPRTAGQATNQPQHF. The CDR3 DNA follows: TGTGCCAGCAGCCCACGGACGGCGGGACAGGCGACCAATCAGCCCCAGCATTTT.

This clonotype was counted once. The chain has TRBV6-2 or TRBV6-3 and TRBJ2-3; TRBD2 matches at 7 bases. This CDR3 comprises 15 residues. The V gene's germline CDR1 is MNHEY and CDR2 SVGEGT. The J segment lost 4 bases and the V segment lost 6 bases, leaving 10 bases of the junction unmatched. The CDR3 bases are TGTGCCAGCAGGCTTCGAGCGGGGCTTCCAGATACGCAGTATTTT. Translation gives CASRLRAGLPDTQYF.

This clonotype was seen a handful of times. The chain is built from TRBV5-4 and TRBJ2-7; TRBD1 agrees at 7 bases. There are 14 residues in the CDR3. The junction had 4 bases not matched to a gene; V was cut back by 0 bases and J by 4 bases. Germline V gene sequence: CDR1 SGHNT, CDR2 YYREEE (reference sequence). The CDR3 is CASSLGGGVYEQYF. For the CDR3, the DNA is TGTGCCAGCAGCTTGGGAGGGGGCGTTTACGAGCAGTACTTC.

The count of this clonotype is one. V and J are TRBV7-8 and TRBJ2-7, with a possible D match to TRBD1 (5 bases). Germline CDR1 SGHVS, CDR2 FQNEAQ. The CDR3 runs 15 residues. Trimming left V 5 bases short and J 0 bases short, with 14 bases between. CDR3 nucleotides: TGTGCCAGCAGCCAGGGCAGGAACCCCTCCTACGAGCAGTACTTC. It specifies CASSQGRNPSYEQYF. The whole variable domain, filled in from reference TRBV7-8 and TRBJ2-7, reads GAGVSQSPRYKVAKRGQDVALRCDPISGHVSLFWYQQALGQGPEFLTYFQNEAQLDKSGLPSDRFFAERPEGSVSTLKIQRTQQEDSAVYLCASSQGRNPSYEQYFGPGTRLTVT.